The rows below give T cell receptor beta chains drawn from one sample of a study of shared clonotypes between healthy human individuals. The data were produced by immunoSEQ multiplex PCR, yet TCRdb's version contains in-frame clones alone and is incomplete. The sample has around 2,000,000 clones, approximately 94% seen once. The sequencing sample was made of naive CD8+ T cells sorted from blood. These receptors came from a man between 18 and 35 years old in good health. CDR3s include the opening cysteine and the closing phenylalanine or tryptophan. Each record gives: V gene, D gene, J gene, clone size, CDR3 DNA, CDR3 protein. The D gene is left open where the match is weak. Where a row states a size, it is once, few, many or the class of an expanded clone; other rows omit it.

V gene: TRBV6-5
D gene: .
J gene: TRBJ2-5
clone size: .
CDR3 DNA: TGTGCCAGCAGTTTGAATCAAGAGACCCAGTACTTC
CDR3 protein: CASSLNQETQYF

V gene: TRBV28
D gene: .
J gene: TRBJ2-7
clone size: once
CDR3 DNA: TGTGCCAGCAGTTTAAGAGGGTTGCTGACCTACGAGCAGTACTTC
CDR3 protein: CASSLRGLLTYEQYF

V gene: TRBV11-1
D gene: .
J gene: TRBJ2-5
clone size: .
CDR3 DNA: TGTGCCAGCAGCTTGGACCGAGAAGAGACCCAGTACTTC
CDR3 protein: CASSLDREETQYF

V gene: TRBV27
D gene: TRBD1
J gene: TRBJ2-2
clone size: .
CDR3 DNA: TGTGCCAGCAGTTTCGACAGGGAGTACACCGGGGAGCTGTTTTTT
CDR3 protein: CASSFDREYTGELFF

V gene: TRBV10-3
D gene: TRBD1
J gene: TRBJ1-2
clone size: .
CDR3 DNA: TGTGCCATTGGGACAGGGGCGGATTACTATGGCTACACCTTC
CDR3 protein: CAIGTGADYYGYTF

V gene: TRBV11-1
D gene: TRBD2
J gene: TRBJ2-7
clone size: .
CDR3 DNA: TGTGCCAGCAGCTTAGGCAGCGGGAAGATCCCCTACGAGCAGTACTTC
CDR3 protein: CASSLGSGKIPYEQYF

V gene: TRBV28
D gene: TRBD2
J gene: TRBJ2-5
clone size: once
CDR3 DNA: TGTGCCAGCAGTGCAAGGACTAGCGGGGTGGAGACCCAGTACTTC
CDR3 protein: CASSARTSGVETQYF

V gene: TRBV14
D gene: TRBD2
J gene: TRBJ2-2
clone size: .
CDR3 DNA: TGTGCCAGCAGCCTGGGACTAGCGGGGGGCCGAGCCAACACCGGGGAGCTGTTTTTT
CDR3 protein: CASSLGLAGGRANTGELFF

V gene: TRBV6-1
D gene: .
J gene: TRBJ1-1
clone size: .
CDR3 DNA: TGTGCCAGCAGTGAAAAGTGGGCAAGCAACACTGAAGCTTTCTTT
CDR3 protein: CASSEKWASNTEAFF

V gene: TRBV9
D gene: .
J gene: TRBJ2-2
clone size: .
CDR3 DNA: TGTGCCAGCAGCGTAGGAGGCACCGGGGAGCTGTTTTTT
CDR3 protein: CASSVGGTGELFF

V gene: TRBV27
D gene: .
J gene: TRBJ2-1
clone size: .
CDR3 DNA: TGTGCCAGCAGTTTAGGCGGACTCCTCAATGAGCAGTTCTTC
CDR3 protein: CASSLGGLLNEQFF

V gene: TRBV6-5
D gene: .
J gene: TRBJ2-7
clone size: .
CDR3 DNA: TGTGCCAGCAGTCCCCGGACGGTACCCTACGAGCAGTACTTC
CDR3 protein: CASSPRTVPYEQYF

V gene: TRBV5-1
D gene: .
J gene: TRBJ2-7
clone size: .
CDR3 DNA: TGCGCCAGCAGCTTAGGGCAGGGGCACATCTACGAGCAGTACTTC
CDR3 protein: CASSLGQGHIYEQYF

V gene: TRBV19
D gene: .
J gene: TRBJ1-1
clone size: .
CDR3 DNA: TGTGCCAGTAGGCGACAGGAGGGGGGAAACACTGAAGCTTTCTTT
CDR3 protein: CASRRQEGGNTEAFF

V gene: TRBV29-1
D gene: .
J gene: TRBJ2-7
clone size: .
CDR3 DNA: TGCAGCGTTGAAACTACCATTTCCTACGAGCAGTACTTC
CDR3 protein: CSVETTISYEQYF

V gene: TRBV4-1
D gene: .
J gene: TRBJ1-1
clone size: .
CDR3 DNA: TGCGCCAGCAGCCAAGGCAACACTGAAGCTTTCTTT
CDR3 protein: CASSQGNTEAFF

V gene: TRBV9
D gene: .
J gene: TRBJ2-7
clone size: .
CDR3 DNA: TGTGCCAGCAGCGTAGAGGCTGAAGGGGGGCACTACGAGCAGTACTTC
CDR3 protein: CASSVEAEGGHYEQYF

V gene: TRBV7-9
D gene: .
J gene: TRBJ1-1
clone size: .
CDR3 DNA: TGTGCCAGCAGCTTACAGAACACTGAAGCTTTCTTT
CDR3 protein: CASSLQNTEAFF

V gene: TRBV5-1
D gene: TRBD1
J gene: TRBJ1-1
clone size: .
CDR3 DNA: TGCGCCAGCAGCGTCCTCCCTGGAAGGGGGCAAGGGACTGAAGCTTTCTTT
CDR3 protein: CASSVLPGRGQGTEAFF

V gene: TRBV18
D gene: TRBD1
J gene: TRBJ2-3
clone size: .
CDR3 DNA: TGTGCCAGCTCACCACGTCAGGGGGAATATACGCAGTATTTT
CDR3 protein: CASSPRQGEYTQYF

V gene: TRBV9
D gene: .
J gene: TRBJ1-2
clone size: .
CDR3 DNA: TGTGCCAGCAGCGCCCTCGGGGGAGCTCTCTATGGCTACACCTTC
CDR3 protein: CASSALGGALYGYTF

V gene: TRBV6-1
D gene: TRBD2
J gene: TRBJ2-2
clone size: .
CDR3 DNA: TGTGCCAGCAGTGAGTGGCTAGCGGCGAACACCGGGGAGCTGTTTTTT
CDR3 protein: CASSEWLAANTGELFF

V gene: TRBV15
D gene: TRBD1
J gene: TRBJ1-3
clone size: .
CDR3 DNA: TGTGCCACCAGTAGCGACAGGGGGTCTGGAAACACCATATATTTT
CDR3 protein: CATSSDRGSGNTIYF

V gene: TRBV7-8
D gene: .
J gene: TRBJ1-5
clone size: once
CDR3 DNA: TGTGCCAGCAGCTTAGTGGTCACATGGGGCAATCAGCCCCAGCATTTT
CDR3 protein: CASSLVVTWGNQPQHF

V gene: TRBV2
D gene: TRBD1
J gene: TRBJ1-2
clone size: .
CDR3 DNA: TGTGCCAGCAAGACAGGGGAGGGCGGCTACACCTTC
CDR3 protein: CASKTGEGGYTF

V gene: TRBV7-3
D gene: .
J gene: TRBJ2-7
clone size: .
CDR3 DNA: TGTGCCAGCAGCCGCGATCTGGGGTACGAGCAGTACTTC
CDR3 protein: CASSRDLGYEQYF

V gene: TRBV10-2
D gene: .
J gene: TRBJ2-7
clone size: .
CDR3 DNA: TGCGCCAGCAGTGACCCAGGGATCTCCTACGAGCAGTACTTC
CDR3 protein: CASSDPGISYEQYF

V gene: TRBV6-6
D gene: .
J gene: TRBJ1-4
clone size: .
CDR3 DNA: TGTGCCAGCAGTTTAGGACAGTATAATGAAAAACTGTTTTTT
CDR3 protein: CASSLGQYNEKLFF

V gene: TRBV5-1
D gene: TRBD1
J gene: TRBJ2-7
clone size: .
CDR3 DNA: TGCGCCAGCAGTCCAACAGGGGGCGCAGATATCGACTTC
CDR3 protein: CASSPTGGADIDF

V gene: TRBV7-9
D gene: .
J gene: TRBJ2-7
clone size: .
CDR3 DNA: TGTGCCAGCAGCCCGAATTCAGGGTCCGAGCAGTACTTC
CDR3 protein: CASSPNSGSEQYF

V gene: TRBV6-5
D gene: .
J gene: TRBJ2-2
clone size: .
CDR3 DNA: TGTGCCAGCAGTTACAACCCCGGGGAGCTGTTTTTT
CDR3 protein: CASSYNPGELFF

V gene: TRBV11-3
D gene: .
J gene: TRBJ2-1
clone size: .
CDR3 DNA: TGTGCCAGCAGCCCTTCGGAGTACGATGAGCAGTTCTTC
CDR3 protein: CASSPSEYDEQFF

V gene: TRBV7-9
D gene: .
J gene: TRBJ2-1
clone size: .
CDR3 DNA: TGTGCCAGCAGCACCATGCTAGCGAGCCCCTACAATGAGCAGTTCTTC
CDR3 protein: CASSTMLASPYNEQFF

V gene: TRBV9
D gene: TRBD1
J gene: TRBJ2-3
clone size: .
CDR3 DNA: TGTGCCAGCAGCCCGGACAGGGGATCCACAGATACGCAGTATTTT
CDR3 protein: CASSPDRGSTDTQYF

V gene: TRBV10-3
D gene: .
J gene: TRBJ1-4
clone size: .
CDR3 DNA: TGTGCCATCAGTTCTTCAGTGGGTCTGGATGAAAAACTGTTTTTT
CDR3 protein: CAISSSVGLDEKLFF

V gene: TRBV6-6
D gene: TRBD1
J gene: TRBJ2-7
clone size: .
CDR3 DNA: TGTGCCAGCAGTGCACGACAGGGGTACGAGCAGTACTTC
CDR3 protein: CASSARQGYEQYF

V gene: TRBV5-4
D gene: .
J gene: TRBJ2-7
clone size: .
CDR3 DNA: TGTGCCAGCAGCTGGAGTAGCTCCTACGAGCAGTACTTC
CDR3 protein: CASSWSSSYEQYF

V gene: TRBV2
D gene: .
J gene: TRBJ2-2
clone size: .
CDR3 DNA: TGTGCCAGCAGTGAAGGGTTGGCCAGAGGCCCCGGGGAGCTGTTTTTT
CDR3 protein: CASSEGLARGPGELFF

V gene: TRBV13
D gene: TRBD1
J gene: TRBJ2-7
clone size: .
CDR3 DNA: TGTGCCAGCAGCGGACAGGAAACCTACGAGCAGTACTTC
CDR3 protein: CASSGQETYEQYF

V gene: TRBV6-5
D gene: TRBD2
J gene: TRBJ2-1
clone size: .
CDR3 DNA: TGTGCCAGCAGTACTAGCGGGAGTCTCCACAATGAGCAGTTCTTC
CDR3 protein: CASSTSGSLHNEQFF

V gene: TRBV9
D gene: TRBD1
J gene: TRBJ1-1
clone size: .
CDR3 DNA: TGTGCCAGCAGCGTATATGGACAGGGAGTCACTGAAGCTTTCTTT
CDR3 protein: CASSVYGQGVTEAFF

V gene: TRBV7-2
D gene: .
J gene: TRBJ2-7
clone size: .
CDR3 DNA: TGTGCCAGCAGCTTAGTTGGAGGGCCGCACGAGCAGTACTTC
CDR3 protein: CASSLVGGPHEQYF

V gene: TRBV5-1
D gene: .
J gene: TRBJ1-1
clone size: .
CDR3 DNA: TGCGCCAGCAGCTTGGAAAGGGTAAGGCAGGGGAGCACTGAAGCTTTCTTT
CDR3 protein: CASSLERVRQGSTEAFF